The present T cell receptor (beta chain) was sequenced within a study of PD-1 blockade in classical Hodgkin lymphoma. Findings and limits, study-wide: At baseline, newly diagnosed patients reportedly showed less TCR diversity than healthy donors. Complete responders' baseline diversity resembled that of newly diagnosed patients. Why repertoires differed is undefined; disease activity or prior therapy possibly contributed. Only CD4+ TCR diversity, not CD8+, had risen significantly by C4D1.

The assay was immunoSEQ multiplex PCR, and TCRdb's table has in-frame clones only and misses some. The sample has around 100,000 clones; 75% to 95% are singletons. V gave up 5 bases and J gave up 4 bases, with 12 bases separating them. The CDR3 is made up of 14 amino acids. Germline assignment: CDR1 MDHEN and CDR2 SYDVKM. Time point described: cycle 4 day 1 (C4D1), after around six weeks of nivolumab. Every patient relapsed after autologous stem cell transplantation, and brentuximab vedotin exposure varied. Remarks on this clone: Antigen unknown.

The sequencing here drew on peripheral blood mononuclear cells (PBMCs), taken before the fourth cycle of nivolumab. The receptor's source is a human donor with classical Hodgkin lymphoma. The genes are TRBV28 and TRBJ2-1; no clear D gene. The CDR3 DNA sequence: TGTGCCAGCAGTCCGACAACACGGTACAATGAGCAGTTCTTC. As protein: CASSPTTRYNEQFF.